This T cell receptor beta chain came from a study of tumor-infiltrating lymphocytes in primary liver carcinoma. Study observations and caveats: Significantly greater top-250-clone fractions characterized tumors relative to blood (p = 0.039). The overlap of tumor-adjacent and tumor-blood pairs was smaller than that of tumor region pairs.

Germline V lookup: CDR1 KGHSH, CDR2 LQKENI. V trimming: 3 bases; J trimming: 0 bases; junction bases outside the gene matches: 6. The CDR3 is made up of 18 amino acids. Each 20-30 mg portion of unsorted bulk tissue served as the source for co-extraction of RNA and DNA. A word on this clonotype: Its antigen is as yet unknown.

The authors made TCR beta cDNA from around 500 ng total RNA with a constant-region primer. ARM-PCR was slightly modified, and three nested multiplex PCR rounds with it gave rise to the TCR beta libraries. A C-beta reverse primer and TRBV1-TRBV30 forward primers served in each of the first two PCR rounds, at approximately 10 cycles apiece. In TCRdb, the multiplex PCR reads were re-called with MiXCR into one record per CDR3 protein. The sample has 40,000 or so distinct CDR3 sequences, roughly 74% seen once. This sequence joins TRBV18 and TRBJ2-2, with 11 nucleotides matching TRBD2. The specimen was tumor-adjacent normal liver tissue. The TCR comes from a woman between 25 and 40 years old with primary liver carcinoma and hepatitis B virus infection. This chain's CDR3 is CASSPVLLAGANTGELFF. DNA for the CDR3: TGTGCCAGCTCACCGGTGCTACTAGCGGGAGCGAACACCGGGGAGCTGTTTTTT.